This T cell receptor beta chain is from a study of post-analysis software for immune sequencing data. Tagging with unique molecular identifiers was a feature of the TCR beta cDNA libraries. About 460,000 cDNA molecules were obtained from roughly 0.93 to 9.6 million T cells. Each CDR3 protein gets one entry after TCRdb re-called the PCR reads with MiXCR. The data contain 800,000 to 950,000 distinct CDR3 sequences, roughly half of them singletons. A note on this clonotype: Its antigen remains unidentified.

The CDR3 is made up of 15 amino acids. Unmatched junction bases numbered 5, after V lost 0 bases and J lost 3 bases. Germline CDR1 is SGHRS and CDR2 is YFSETQ. Notes on the study in general: Normalized Chao1 diversity was significantly lower in multiple sclerosis patients than in controls. Samples made in the same batch grouped tightly together by F measure. Elevated frequency relative to controls characterized four or five TRBV segments in patients, TRBV5-6, TRBV5-1 and TRBV20-1 among them.

Sequenced: blood. The TCR originated in a girl between 5 and 17 years old with multiple sclerosis. V and J are TRBV5-1 and TRBJ2-5, with TRBD2 identical over 7 bases. CDR3 in amino acids: CASSLDPSGKETQYF. CDR3 nucleotides: TGCGCCAGCAGCTTGGACCCTAGCGGAAAAGAGACCCAGTACTTC. The full variable domain, rest sourced from reference TRBV5-1 and TRBJ2-5, is KAGVTQTPRYLIKTRGQQVTLSCSPISGHRSVSWYQQTPGQGLQFLFEYFSETQRNKGNFPGRFSGRQFSNSRSEMNVSTLELGDSALYLCASSLDPSGKETQYFGPGTRLLVL.